Listed here is a single TCR beta chain. The method was immunoSEQ multiplex PCR; TCRdb's version includes in-frame clones alone and lacks a portion of them. The sample yields approximately 130,000 clones, 93% seen once. With V trimmed by 4 bases and J by 5 bases, 13 bases remained unmatched. In germline, CDR1 is ENHRY, CDR2 SYGVKD. The length of the CDR3 is 17 residues. The data were obtained in a study of T cell responses to AZD1222 COVID-19 vaccine. Study background: Pooled together were second doses at about 4 or about 12 weeks.

The clonotype was recovered from an adult in good health. The sample in question was peripheral blood, obtained on day 0 of AZD1222 vaccination. V is TRBV10-3 and J is TRBJ2-2; 7 nucleotides agree with TRBD1. CDR3 in amino acids: CAISATTGDARTGELFF. The CDR3 nucleotides are TGTGCCATCAGTGCCACCACAGGGGACGCGCGAACCGGGGAGCTGTTTTTT.